This T cell receptor beta chain is drawn from a study of OX40 agonist ivuxolimab in advanced cancers. Researchers took blood at baseline, on cycle 4 day 1, and on cycle 7 day 1. CDR1 MNHEY and CDR2 SVGAGI come from the germline V gene. The CDR3 contains 14 residues. V lost 0 bases and J 3 bases, leaving 9 bases between the germline ends. Concerning this clone: The antigen is undetermined.

Clones were read by immunoSEQ multiplex PCR, and TCRdb kept only the in-frame ones, dropping some. The repertoire holds 65,000 to 95,000 clones, with 89% as singletons. The study, taken as a whole, reports: The study observed clonal expansion of CD4+ and CD8+ blood T cells by week 6 at 0.1 to 3.0 mg/kg.

The clonotype originates from an adult with an advanced solid tumor such as melanoma, head and neck, liver or kidney cancer. Specimen: CD4+ or CD8+ T cells sorted from blood, collected in a trial of the OX40 agonist ivuxolimab. The V gene is TRBV6-5, the J gene TRBJ2-7; no definite D call. The CDR3 sequence: CASSYSKPGYEQYF. The CDR3 DNA follows: TGTGCCAGCAGTTACTCGAAACCGGGCTACGAGCAGTACTTC.